Given below is one T cell receptor beta chain in context. This sample was taken from a study of technical replicates of blood from a few donors. Repertoires were generated with immunoSEQ multiplex PCR, while TCRdb's copy carries only in-frame clones and drops some. The profile shows nearly 80,000 clones, approximately 93% of them singletons. V lost 7 bases to trimming and J lost 6 bases; unmatched junction nucleotides: 18. The CDR3 spans 18 residues. The V gene's germline CDR1 is MDHEN and CDR2 SYDVKM. The source material was T cells isolated from PBMCs. The receptor was isolated from a human donor in good health. The chain employs TRBV28 and TRBJ2-1; 10 bases align to TRBD2. The CDR3 bases are TGTGCCAGCAACCTCCGACAGGGTCTACTAGCGGGGTTCAATGAGCAGTTCTTC. This encodes CASNLRQGLLAGFNEQFF.